A selection of T cell receptor beta chains follows, all from one sample in a study of blood T cell repertoires in COVID-19. The repertoire was sequenced with immunoSEQ multiplex PCR; TCRdb's copy has only in-frame clones and lacks some. The repertoire includes more than 150,000 clones, about three quarters of them detected once, and about 26% sits in the top ten. The specimen was peripheral blood. The receptor source for this set is a woman aged 65 to 85 with acute or convalescent COVID-19. Both conserved end residues are part of each CDR3. D genes are given only for firm matches. The listing skips clone size in some rows; elsewhere it reads once, few, many or a size class.

J gene | D gene | V gene | clone size | CDR3 protein | CDR3 DNA
TRBJ2-2 | TRBD2 | TRBV4-1 | once | CASSQRTSGGPITGELFF | TGCGCCAGCAGCCAAAGGACTAGCGGGGGGCCGATCACCGGGGAGCTGTTTTTT
TRBJ2-3 | - | TRBV27 | - | CASSFPGSGTDTQYF | TGTGCCAGCAGTTTCCCCGGGAGTGGCACAGATACGCAGTATTTT
TRBJ2-1 | - | TRBV19 | - | CASSPAGSSYNEQFF | TGTGCCAGTAGTCCGGCGGGAAGCTCCTACAATGAGCAGTTCTTC
TRBJ2-7 | TRBD1 | TRBV7-9 | - | CASSLGTGGVYEQYF | TGTGCCAGCAGCTTAGGGACAGGGGGCGTCTACGAGCAGTACTTC
TRBJ2-1 | TRBD2 | TRBV7-3 | - | CASSPRTSGGNEQFF | TGTGCCAGCAGCCCGAGGACTAGCGGGGGCAATGAGCAGTTCTTC
TRBJ2-2 | - | TRBV19 | - | CASKGLSTGELFF | TGTGCCAGCAAGGGACTGTCCACCGGGGAGCTGTTTTTT
TRBJ2-1 | TRBD2 | TRBV19 | few | CASSIAASGSKQFF | TGTGCCAGTAGTATTGCGGCTAGCGGGAGTAAGCAGTTCTTC
TRBJ1-2 | TRBD1 | TRBV28 | - | CASTLPDRGGSGYTF | TGTGCCAGCACCCTCCCGGACAGGGGAGGCAGTGGCTACACCTTC
TRBJ1-4 | - | TRBV30 | - | CAWSGGINEKLFF | TGTGCCTGGAGTGGAGGGATTAATGAAAAACTGTTTTTT
TRBJ1-1 | - | TRBV19 | - | CASSIGKNTEAFF | TGTGCCAGTAGTATTGGCAAAAACACTGAAGCTTTCTTT
TRBJ1-4 | - | TRBV12-3/TRBV12-4 | - | CASSRSTNEKLFF | TGTGCCAGCAGCCGTTCAACTAATGAAAAACTGTTTTTT
TRBJ1-4 | TRBD1 | TRBV3-1/TRBV3-2 | once | CASSQADRGNEKLFF | TGTGCCAGCAGCCAGGCCGACAGGGGAAATGAAAAACTGTTTTTT
TRBJ2-7 | TRBD2 | TRBV24-1 | - | CATSAGGGSYEQYF | TGTGCCACCAGTGCGGGAGGGGGCTCCTACGAGCAGTACTTC
TRBJ2-1 | TRBD2 | TRBV9 | few | CASSGLSGRFEQFF | TGTGCCAGCAGCGGCCTTAGCGGGCGCTTTGAGCAGTTCTTC
TRBJ2-1 | - | TRBV5-6 | - | CASNSAGRVQSYNEQFF | TGTGCCAGCAACTCAGCGGGTCGGGTGCAATCCTACAATGAGCAGTTCTTC
TRBJ2-1 | - | TRBV5-5 | - | CASSLPGFNEQFF | TGTGCCAGCAGCTTGCCCGGGTTCAATGAGCAGTTCTTC
TRBJ1-1 | - | TRBV29-1 | - | CSVRAGSTEAFF | TGCAGCGTCCGTGCAGGCAGCACTGAAGCTTTCTTT
TRBJ2-2 | - | TRBV13 | - | CASSSYAGASTTGELFF | TGTGCCAGCAGCTCCTATGCAGGGGCCTCTACCACCGGGGAGCTGTTTTTT
TRBJ1-1 | - | TRBV7-9 | - | CASSLEPGSMNTEAFF | TGTGCCAGCAGCTTAGAGCCAGGGTCGATGAACACTGAAGCTTTCTTT
TRBJ2-2 | - | TRBV11-2 | - | CASSLTGARYTGELFF | TGTGCCAGCAGCTTAACGGGAGCAAGGTACACCGGGGAGCTGTTTTTT
TRBJ2-3 | - | TRBV21-1 | - | CASSKAPGQGKELADTQYF | TGTGCCAGCAGCAAAGCGCCGGGACAGGGGAAAGAGTTGGCAGATACGCAGTATTTT
TRBJ1-4 | - | TRBV30 | - | CAWSAPTGTNEKLFF | TGTGCCTGGAGTGCGCCAACAGGAACTAATGAAAAACTGTTTTTT
TRBJ1-5 | TRBD1 | TRBV6-2/TRBV6-3 | once | CASSQGAFNQPQHF | TGTGCCAGCAGCCAGGGGGCCTTCAATCAGCCCCAGCATTTT
TRBJ2-2 | TRBD1 | TRBV24-1 | - | CATIGQGPGELFF | TGTGCCACCATAGGACAGGGGCCCGGGGAGCTGTTTTTT
TRBJ2-7 | - | TRBV7-9 | - | CASSLLVHEQYF | TGTGCCAGCAGCTTATTAGTTCACGAGCAGTACTTC
TRBJ2-2 | - | TRBV2 | - | CARSKGGISTGELFF | TGTGCCCGATCCAAGGGGGGGATAAGCACCGGGGAGCTGTTTTTT
TRBJ1-4 | - | TRBV12-3/TRBV12-4 | - | CASSFGRGLFF | TGTGCCAGCAGTTTTGGTAGGGGGCTGTTTTTT
TRBJ1-1 | - | TRBV7-2 | - | CASSLGQEAAEAFF | TGTGCCAGCAGCTTAGGCCAAGAGGCCGCTGAAGCTTTCTTT
TRBJ1-5 | TRBD1 | TRBV19 | - | CASSIDATGTAVQPQHF | TGTGCCAGTAGTATAGATGCGACAGGGACGGCAGTTCAGCCCCAGCATTTT
TRBJ2-7 | - | TRBV24-1 | - | CATSARGAGEQYF | TGTGCCACCAGCGCTCGGGGGGCCGGCGAGCAGTACTTC
TRBJ1-1 | - | TRBV9 | - | CASTKDTQVQGILPAFF | TGTGCCAGCACTAAGGACACACAGGTGCAGGGGATTCTTCCAGCTTTCTTT
TRBJ2-2 | - | TRBV10-3 | - | CATKWDSDTGELFF | TGTGCCACCAAGTGGGACTCCGACACCGGGGAGCTGTTTTTT
TRBJ2-1 | - | TRBV6-1 | - | CASSARQGGVGSYNEQFF | TGTGCCAGCAGTGCCCGCCAGGGGGGCGTTGGCTCCTACAATGAGCAGTTCTTC
TRBJ2-3 | TRBD2 | TRBV28 | - | CASGAGGTTDTQYF | TGTGCCAGCGGGGCGGGAGGGACGACAGATACGCAGTATTTT
TRBJ2-7 | TRBD2 | TRBV7-2 | - | CASSQGVGTSGRFQYF | TGTGCCAGCAGCCAGGGGGTTGGGACTAGCGGGAGATTCCAGTACTTC
TRBJ1-1 | - | TRBV5-1 | - | CASSLGGQNTEAFF | TGCGCCAGCAGCTTGGGGGGACAGAACACTGAAGCTTTCTTT